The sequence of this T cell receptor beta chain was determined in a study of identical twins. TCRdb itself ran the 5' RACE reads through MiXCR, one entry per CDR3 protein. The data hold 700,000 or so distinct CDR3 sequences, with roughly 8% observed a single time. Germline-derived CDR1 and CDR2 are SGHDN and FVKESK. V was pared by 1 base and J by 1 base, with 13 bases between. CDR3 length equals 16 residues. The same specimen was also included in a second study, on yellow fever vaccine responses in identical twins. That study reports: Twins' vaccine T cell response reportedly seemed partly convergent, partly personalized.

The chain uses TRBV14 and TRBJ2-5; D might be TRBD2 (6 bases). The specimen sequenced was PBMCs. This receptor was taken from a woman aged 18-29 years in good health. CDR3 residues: CASSQAYGGSQETQYF. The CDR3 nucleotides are TGTGCCAGCAGCCAAGCGTATGGGGGGAGCCAAGAGACCCAGTACTTC.